This entry lists 8 T cell receptor beta chains sequenced from one sample in a study of cytomegalovirus exposure and HLA in healthy donors. A multiplex PCR was run with 60 Vbeta primers and 13 Jbeta primers. The method was immunoSEQ multiplex PCR; TCRdb's version includes in-frame clones alone and lacks a portion of them. Of some 190,000 clones listed, over 65% were seen once; the top ten hold 1.5% to 2%. Sequenced sample: PBMCs. The receptor set was obtained from a man younger than 35 in good health and CMV-seronegative.

This clone was seen only a few times. This chain joins TRBV7-9 and TRBJ1-5; TRBD1 matches at 7 bases. The CDR3 totals 14 residues. Trimming at V came to 3 bases and at J to 7 bases, leaving 6 bases not matched to a gene. The germline gives CDR1 SEHNR, CDR2 FQNEAQ (reference sequence). The CDR3: CASSLGSGGQPQHF. Written as DNA, the CDR3 is TGTGCCAGCAGCTTGGGCTCAGGGGGACAGCCCCAGCATTTT.

This chain uses TRBV5-6 with TRBJ1-1; 8 nucleotides align to TRBD1. V lost 4 bases to trimming and J lost 6 bases; unmatched junction nucleotides: 14. Germline CDR1 is SGHDT and CDR2 is YYEEEE. This CDR3 spans 16 amino acids. The CDR3: CASSEVVGQGVAEAFF. For the CDR3, the DNA is TGTGCCAGCAGCGAGGTGGTAGGACAGGGTGTAGCTGAAGCTTTCTTT.

The chain employs TRBV30 and TRBJ2-7; D perhaps matches TRBD1 (5 bases). This CDR3 region has 15 residues. Looked up from germline, CDR1 is GTSNPN and CDR2 is SVGIG (reference sequence). V was trimmed by 0 bases and J by 0 bases, leaving 12 bases between them. The CDR3 bases are TGTGCCTGGAGTGTAGGGCAGGGCCTCTCCTACGAGCAGTACTTC. Translation: CAWSVGQGLSYEQYF.

The V call is TRBV5-4, the J call TRBJ2-5; D may be TRBD2 (6 bases). The CDR3 is 15 residues long. Per the germline V gene, CDR1 is SGHNT and CDR2 is YYREEE (reference sequence). Between the trimmed V and J ends, which lost 4 bases and 4 bases, there was a span of 17 bases. The CDR3, as DNA: TGTGCCAGCAGCGCCCGGTCGGGGGTGAGAGAGACCCAGTACTTC. Translated, it gives CASSARSGVRETQYF. Combining the CDR3 with reference TRBV5-4 and TRBJ2-5 gives the whole variable domain ETGVTQSPTHLIKTRGQQVTLRCSSQSGHNTVSWYQQALGQGPQFIFQYYREEENGRGNFPPRFSGLQFPNYSSELNVNALELDDSALYLCASSARSGVRETQYFGPGTRLLVL.

The CDR3 loop reads CASSFGNTIYF. CDR3 in DNA: TGTGCCAGCTCTTTTGGAAACACCATATATTTT. The gene calls are TRBV13 and TRBJ1-3; D remains ambiguous. Germline loops: CDR1 PRHDT, CDR2 FYEKMQ (reference sequence). The CDR3 length is 11 residues. Trimming stripped 8 bases from V and 3 bases from J, with 5 bases between.

The J gene is TRBJ2-4, the V gene TRBV6-1; 9 bases align to TRBD1. Germline CDR1 is MNHNS and CDR2 is SASEGT. CDR3 size: 14 residues. Trimming took 6 bases from V and 8 from J; bases not matched to a gene: 8. CDR3 DNA: TGTGCCAGCAGGACCGGGACAGGGCAGGACATTCAGTACTTC. Its protein product is CASRTGTGQDIQYF.

The V and J genes are TRBV5-1 and TRBJ1-1, with 8 positions matching TRBD1. V lost 2 bases to trimming and J lost 1 base; unmatched junction nucleotides: 7. This CDR3 contains 16 residues. The germline V gene encodes CDR1 SGHRS and CDR2 YFSETQ. CDR3 loop: CASSFSTGATNTEAFF. In DNA form, the CDR3 reads TGCGCCAGCAGCTTTTCGACAGGGGCTACGAACACTGAAGCTTTCTTT.

The CDR3 protein is CASSLVPLDRGYNEQFF. The CDR3 DNA follows: TGTGCCAGCAGCTTAGTGCCCTTGGACAGGGGGTACAATGAGCAGTTCTTC. V gene TRBV7-8 combines with J gene TRBJ2-1; 10 bases fit TRBD1. The V segment lost 1 base and the J segment 4 bases; nucleotides outside the gene matches: 7. Germline V gene lookup returns CDR1 SGHVS and CDR2 FQNEAQ. The CDR3 has 17 amino acids.